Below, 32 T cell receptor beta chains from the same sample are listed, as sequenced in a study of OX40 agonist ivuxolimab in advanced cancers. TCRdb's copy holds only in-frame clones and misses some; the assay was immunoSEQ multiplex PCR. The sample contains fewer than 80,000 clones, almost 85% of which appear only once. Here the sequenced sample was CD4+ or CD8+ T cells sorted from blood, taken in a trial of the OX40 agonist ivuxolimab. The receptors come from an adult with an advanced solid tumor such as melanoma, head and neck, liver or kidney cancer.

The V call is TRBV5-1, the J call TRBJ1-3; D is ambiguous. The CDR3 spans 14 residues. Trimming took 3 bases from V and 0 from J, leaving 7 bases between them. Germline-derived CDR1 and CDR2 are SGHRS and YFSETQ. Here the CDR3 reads CASSYGASGNTIYF. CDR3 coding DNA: TGCGCCAGCAGCTACGGAGCCTCTGGAAACACCATATATTTT.

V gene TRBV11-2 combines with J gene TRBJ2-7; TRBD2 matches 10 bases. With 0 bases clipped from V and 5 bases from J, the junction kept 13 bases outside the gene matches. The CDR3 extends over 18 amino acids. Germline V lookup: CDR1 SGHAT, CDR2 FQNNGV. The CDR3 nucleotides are TGTGCCAGCAGCTTAGACAGTACTAGCGGGACCATCCATGACGAGCAGTACTTC. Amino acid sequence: CASSLDSTSGTIHDEQYF.

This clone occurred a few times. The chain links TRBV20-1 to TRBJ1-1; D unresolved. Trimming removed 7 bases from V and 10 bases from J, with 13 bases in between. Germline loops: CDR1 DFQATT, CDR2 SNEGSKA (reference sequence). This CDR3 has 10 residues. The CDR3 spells CSVIGVAAFF. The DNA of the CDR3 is TGCAGTGTTATCGGGGTGGCAGCTTTCTTT.

The CDR3 sequence is CASSLKAGGTGELFF. In nucleotides, the CDR3 is TGTGCCAGCAGCTTAAAGGCGGGAGGAACCGGGGAGCTGTTTTTT. V is TRBV7-2 and J is TRBJ2-2; 8 bases map to TRBD2. V lost 2 bases to trimming and J lost 5 bases; unmatched junction nucleotides: 4. This CDR3 region has 15 residues. CDR1 is SGHTA, CDR2 FQGNSA, per germline.

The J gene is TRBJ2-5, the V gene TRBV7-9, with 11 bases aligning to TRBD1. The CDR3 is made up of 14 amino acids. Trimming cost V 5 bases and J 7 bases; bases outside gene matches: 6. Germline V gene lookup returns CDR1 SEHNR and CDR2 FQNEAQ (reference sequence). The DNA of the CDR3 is TGTGCCAGCAGCCCTTGGACAGGGGGCGCGACCCAGTACTTC. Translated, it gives CASSPWTGGATQYF. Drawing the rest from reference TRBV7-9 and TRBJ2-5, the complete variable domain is DTGVSQNPRHKITKRGQNVTFRCDPISEHNRLYWYRQTLGQGPEFLTYFQNEAQLEKSRLLSDRFSAERPKGSFSTLEIQRTEQGDSAMYLCASSPWTGGATQYFGPGTRLLVL.

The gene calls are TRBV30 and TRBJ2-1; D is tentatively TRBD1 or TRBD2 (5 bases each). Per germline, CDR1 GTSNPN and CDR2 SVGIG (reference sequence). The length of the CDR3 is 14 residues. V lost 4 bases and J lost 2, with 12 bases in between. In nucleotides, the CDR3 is TGTGCCTGGATGTCCGGGACCCCCTACAATGAGCAGTTCTTC. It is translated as CAWMSGTPYNEQFF.

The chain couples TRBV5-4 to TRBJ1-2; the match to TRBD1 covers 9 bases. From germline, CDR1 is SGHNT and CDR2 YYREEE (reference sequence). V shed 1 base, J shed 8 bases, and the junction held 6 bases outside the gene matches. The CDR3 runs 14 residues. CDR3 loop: CASSLLDRGKGYTF. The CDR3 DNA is TGTGCCAGCAGCTTGTTGGACAGGGGTAAAGGCTACACCTTC.

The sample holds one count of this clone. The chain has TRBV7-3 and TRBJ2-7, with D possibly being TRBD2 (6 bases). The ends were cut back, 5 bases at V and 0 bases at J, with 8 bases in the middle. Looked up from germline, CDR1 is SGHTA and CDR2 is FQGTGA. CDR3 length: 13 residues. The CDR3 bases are TGTGCCAGCAGCGGAGGGATCTCCTACGAGCAGTACTTC. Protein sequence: CASSGGISYEQYF.

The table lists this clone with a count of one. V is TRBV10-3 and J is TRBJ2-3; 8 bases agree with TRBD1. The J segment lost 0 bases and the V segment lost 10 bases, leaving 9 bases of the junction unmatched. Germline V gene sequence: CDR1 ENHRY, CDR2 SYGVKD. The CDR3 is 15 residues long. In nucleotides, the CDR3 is TGTGCCACCCTCCGGGACAGGCAAAGCACAGATACGCAGTATTTT. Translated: CATLRDRQSTDTQYF.

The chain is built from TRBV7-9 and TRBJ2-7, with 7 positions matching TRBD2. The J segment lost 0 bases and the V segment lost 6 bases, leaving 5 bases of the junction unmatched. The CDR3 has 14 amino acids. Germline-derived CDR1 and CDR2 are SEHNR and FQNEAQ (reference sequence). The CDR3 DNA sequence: TGTGCCAGCAGTTTCCCGGGGGGCTCCTACGAGCAGTACTTC. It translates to CASSFPGGSYEQYF.

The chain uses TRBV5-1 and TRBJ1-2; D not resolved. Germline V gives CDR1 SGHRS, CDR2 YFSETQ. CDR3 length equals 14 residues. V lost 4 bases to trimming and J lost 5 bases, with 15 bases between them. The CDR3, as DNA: TGCGCCAGCAGCCAGGAGGCCGGGCAGTATGGCTACACCTTC. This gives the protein CASSQEAGQYGYTF. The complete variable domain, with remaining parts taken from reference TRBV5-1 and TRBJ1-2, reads KAGVTQTPRYLIKTRGQQVTLSCSPISGHRSVSWYQQTPGQGLQFLFEYFSETQRNKGNFPGRFSGRQFSNSRSEMNVSTLELGDSALYLCASSQEAGQYGYTFGSGTRLTVV.

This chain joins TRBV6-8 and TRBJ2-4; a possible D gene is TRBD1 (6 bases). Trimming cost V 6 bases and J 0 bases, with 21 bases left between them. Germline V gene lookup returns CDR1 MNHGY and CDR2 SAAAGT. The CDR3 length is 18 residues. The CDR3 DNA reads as TGTGCCAGCAGGTATAGACAGGTGGGGGCCTTAGCCAAAAACATTCAGTACTTC. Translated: CASRYRQVGALAKNIQYF.

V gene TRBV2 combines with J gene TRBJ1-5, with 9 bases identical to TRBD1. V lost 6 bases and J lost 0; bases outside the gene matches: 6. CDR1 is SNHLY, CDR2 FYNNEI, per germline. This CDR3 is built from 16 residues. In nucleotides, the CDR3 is TGTGCCAGCAGCGCGGGGACAGGGAATAGCAATCAGCCCCAGCATTTT. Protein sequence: CASSAGTGNSNQPQHF.

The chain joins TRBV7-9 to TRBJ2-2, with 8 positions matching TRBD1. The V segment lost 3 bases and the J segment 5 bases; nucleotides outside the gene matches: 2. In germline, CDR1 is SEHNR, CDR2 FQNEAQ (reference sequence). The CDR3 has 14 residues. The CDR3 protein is CASSFWDRTGELFF. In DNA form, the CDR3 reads TGTGCCAGCAGCTTTTGGGACAGGACCGGGGAGCTGTTTTTT.

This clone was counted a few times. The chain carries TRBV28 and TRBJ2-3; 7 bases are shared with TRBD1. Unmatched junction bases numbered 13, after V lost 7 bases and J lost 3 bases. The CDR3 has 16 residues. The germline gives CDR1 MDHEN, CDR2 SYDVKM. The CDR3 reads CASTQRQGVLTDTQYF. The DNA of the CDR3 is TGTGCCAGCACCCAACGGCAGGGGGTGTTGACAGATACGCAGTATTTT.

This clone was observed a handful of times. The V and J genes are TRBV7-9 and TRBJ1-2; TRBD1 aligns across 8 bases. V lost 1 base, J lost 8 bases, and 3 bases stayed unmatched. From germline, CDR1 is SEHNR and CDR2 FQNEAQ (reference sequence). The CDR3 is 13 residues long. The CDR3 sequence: CASSLGQGTGYTF. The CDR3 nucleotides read TGTGCCAGCAGCTTAGGACAGGGGACCGGCTACACCTTC.

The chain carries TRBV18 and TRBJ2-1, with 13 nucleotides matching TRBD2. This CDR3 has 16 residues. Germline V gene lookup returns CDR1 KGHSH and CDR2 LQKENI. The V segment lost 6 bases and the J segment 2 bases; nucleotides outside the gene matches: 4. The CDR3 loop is CASSFGLAGAYNEQFF. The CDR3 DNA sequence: TGTGCCAGCTCCTTTGGACTAGCGGGAGCCTACAATGAGCAGTTCTTC.

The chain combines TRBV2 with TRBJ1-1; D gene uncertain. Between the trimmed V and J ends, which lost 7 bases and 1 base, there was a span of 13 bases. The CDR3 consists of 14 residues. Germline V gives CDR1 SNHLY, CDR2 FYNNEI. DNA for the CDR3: TGTGCCAGCATAAGTACGGCGGGGAACACTGAAGCTTTCTTT. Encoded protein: CASISTAGNTEAFF.

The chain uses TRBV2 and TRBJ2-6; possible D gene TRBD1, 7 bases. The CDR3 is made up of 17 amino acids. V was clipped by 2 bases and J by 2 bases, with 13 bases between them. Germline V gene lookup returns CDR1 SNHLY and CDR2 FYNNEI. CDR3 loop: CASSEQGGPAGANVLTF. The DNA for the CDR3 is TGTGCCAGCAGTGAACAGGGGGGACCTGCTGGGGCCAACGTCCTGACTTTC.

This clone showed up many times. The CDR3: CASGRTGELFF. CDR3 nucleotide sequence: TGTGCCAGCGGACGGACCGGGGAGCTGTTTTTT. The chain recombines TRBV7-9 with TRBJ2-2; no clear D gene. Germline CDR1 is SEHNR and CDR2 is FQNEAQ (reference sequence). V shed 8 bases and J shed 5 bases, with 6 bases lying between them. The CDR3 has 11 amino acids.

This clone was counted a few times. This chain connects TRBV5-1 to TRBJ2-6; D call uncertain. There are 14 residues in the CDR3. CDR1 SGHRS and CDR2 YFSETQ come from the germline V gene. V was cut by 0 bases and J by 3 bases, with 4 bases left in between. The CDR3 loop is CASSLVVGANVLTF. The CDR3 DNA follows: TGCGCCAGCAGCTTGGTGGTTGGGGCCAACGTCCTGACTTTC.

Written as DNA, the CDR3 is TGTGCCAGCAGGTCCACGGGGTATAATTCACCCCTCCACTTT. Amino acids: CASRSTGYNSPLHF. This sequence joins TRBV6-5 and TRBJ1-6, with D unclear. V lost 6 bases and J lost 4, with 10 bases in between. This CDR3 has 14 residues. Germline V CDR1 and CDR2: MNHEY, SVGAGI.

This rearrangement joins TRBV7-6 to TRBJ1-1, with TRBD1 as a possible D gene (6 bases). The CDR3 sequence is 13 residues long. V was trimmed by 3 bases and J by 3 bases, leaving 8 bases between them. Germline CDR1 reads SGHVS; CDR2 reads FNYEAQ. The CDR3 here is CASSLDSYTEAFF. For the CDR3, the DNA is TGTGCCAGCAGCTTGGACAGCTACACTGAAGCTTTCTTT. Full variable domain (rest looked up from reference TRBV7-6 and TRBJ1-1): GAGVSQSPRYKVTKRGQDVALRCDPISGHVSLYWYRQALGQGPEFLTYFNYEAQQDKSGLPNDRFSAERPEGSISTLTIQRTEQRDSAMYRCASSLDSYTEAFFGQGTRLTVV.

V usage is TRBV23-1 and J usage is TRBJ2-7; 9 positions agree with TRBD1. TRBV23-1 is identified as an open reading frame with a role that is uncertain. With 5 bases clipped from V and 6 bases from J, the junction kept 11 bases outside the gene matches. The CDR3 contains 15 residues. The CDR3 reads CASSGRTGEESEQYF. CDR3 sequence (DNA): TGCGCCAGCAGTGGGAGGACAGGGGAGGAATCCGAGCAGTACTTC.

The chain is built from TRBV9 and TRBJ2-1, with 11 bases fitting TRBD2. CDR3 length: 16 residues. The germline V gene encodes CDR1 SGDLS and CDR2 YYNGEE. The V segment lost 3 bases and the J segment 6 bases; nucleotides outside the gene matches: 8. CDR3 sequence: CASSGLTSGTLNEQFF. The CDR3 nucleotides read TGTGCCAGCAGCGGCCTGACTAGCGGGACCCTCAATGAGCAGTTCTTC.

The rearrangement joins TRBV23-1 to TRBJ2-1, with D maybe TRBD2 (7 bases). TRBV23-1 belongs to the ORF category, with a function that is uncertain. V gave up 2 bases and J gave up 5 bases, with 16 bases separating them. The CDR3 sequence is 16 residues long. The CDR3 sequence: CASSQPLGGGNNEQFF. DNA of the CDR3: TGCGCCAGCAGTCAACCCCTCGGCGGGGGCAACAATGAGCAGTTCTTC.

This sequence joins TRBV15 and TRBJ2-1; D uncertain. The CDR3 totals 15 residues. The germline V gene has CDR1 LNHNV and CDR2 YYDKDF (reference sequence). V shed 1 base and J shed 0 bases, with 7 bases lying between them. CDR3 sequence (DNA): TGTGCCACCAGCAGAGTCCCCAGCTCCTACAATGAGCAGTTCTTC. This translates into CATSRVPSSYNEQFF.

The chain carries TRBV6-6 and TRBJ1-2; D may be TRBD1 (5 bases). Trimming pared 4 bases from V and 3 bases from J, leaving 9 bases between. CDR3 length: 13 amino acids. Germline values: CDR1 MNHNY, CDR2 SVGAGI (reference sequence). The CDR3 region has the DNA TGTGCCAGCAGTTTTGGACAATACTATGGCTACACCTTC. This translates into CASSFGQYYGYTF.

CDR3 nucleotides: TGTGCCAGCTCACTCGAAGGGACTAGAGGCTCCAATGAGCAGTTCTTC. Its translation is CASSLEGTRGSNEQFF. V is TRBV18 and J is TRBJ2-1, with TRBD2 matching 8 bases. Germline V gene data show CDR1 as KGHSH and CDR2 as LQKENI. This CDR3 spans 16 amino acids. After removal of 4 bases from V and 6 bases from J, the junction contained 11 bases not matched to a gene.

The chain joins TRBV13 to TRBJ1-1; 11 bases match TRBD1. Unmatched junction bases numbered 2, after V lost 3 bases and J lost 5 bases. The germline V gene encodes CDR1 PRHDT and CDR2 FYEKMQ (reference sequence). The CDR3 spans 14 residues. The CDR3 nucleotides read TGTGCCAGCAGCTTCGGACAGGGGGCGACTGAAGCTTTCTTT. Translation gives CASSFGQGATEAFF.

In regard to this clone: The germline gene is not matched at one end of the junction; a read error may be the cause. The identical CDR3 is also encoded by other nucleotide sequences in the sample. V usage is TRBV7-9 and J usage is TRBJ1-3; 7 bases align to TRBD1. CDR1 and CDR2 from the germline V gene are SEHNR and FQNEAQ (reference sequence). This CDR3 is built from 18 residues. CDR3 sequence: CASSKGTVKGGSGNTIYF. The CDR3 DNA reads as TGCGCCAGCAGCAAAGGGACAGTGAAAGGGGGCTCTGGAAACACCATATATTTT.

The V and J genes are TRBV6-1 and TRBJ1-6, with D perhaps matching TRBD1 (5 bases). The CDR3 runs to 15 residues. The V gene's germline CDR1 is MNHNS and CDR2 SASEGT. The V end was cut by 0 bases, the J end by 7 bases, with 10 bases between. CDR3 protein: CASSEAPGFNSPLHF. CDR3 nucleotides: TGTGCCAGCAGTGAAGCGCCAGGGTTCAATTCACCCCTCCACTTT.